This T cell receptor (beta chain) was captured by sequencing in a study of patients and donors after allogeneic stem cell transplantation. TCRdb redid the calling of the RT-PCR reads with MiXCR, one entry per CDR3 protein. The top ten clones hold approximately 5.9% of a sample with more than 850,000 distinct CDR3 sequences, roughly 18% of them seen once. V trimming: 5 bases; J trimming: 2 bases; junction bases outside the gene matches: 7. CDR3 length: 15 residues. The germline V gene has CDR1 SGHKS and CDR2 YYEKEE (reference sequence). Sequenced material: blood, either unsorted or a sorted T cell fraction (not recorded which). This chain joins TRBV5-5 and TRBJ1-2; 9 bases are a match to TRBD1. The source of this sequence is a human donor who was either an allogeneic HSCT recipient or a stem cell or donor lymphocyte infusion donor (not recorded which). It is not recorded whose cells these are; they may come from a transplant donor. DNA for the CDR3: TGTGCCAGCAGGCCTACGACAGGGGGGAACTATGGCTACACCTTC. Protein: CASRPTTGGNYGYTF.